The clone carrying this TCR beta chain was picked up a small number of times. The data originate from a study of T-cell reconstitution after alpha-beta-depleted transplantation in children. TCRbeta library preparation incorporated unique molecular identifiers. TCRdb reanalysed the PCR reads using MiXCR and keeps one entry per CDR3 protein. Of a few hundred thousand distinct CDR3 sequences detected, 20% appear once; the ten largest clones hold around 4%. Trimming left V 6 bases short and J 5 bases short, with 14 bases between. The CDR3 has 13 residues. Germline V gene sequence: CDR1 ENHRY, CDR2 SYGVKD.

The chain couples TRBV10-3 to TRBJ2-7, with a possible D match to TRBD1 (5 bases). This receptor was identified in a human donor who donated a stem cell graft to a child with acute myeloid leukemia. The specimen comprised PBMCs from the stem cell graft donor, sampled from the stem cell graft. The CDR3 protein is CAISINSGNEQYF. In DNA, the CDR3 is TGTGCCATCAGCATTAACTCAGGGAACGAGCAGTACTTC.